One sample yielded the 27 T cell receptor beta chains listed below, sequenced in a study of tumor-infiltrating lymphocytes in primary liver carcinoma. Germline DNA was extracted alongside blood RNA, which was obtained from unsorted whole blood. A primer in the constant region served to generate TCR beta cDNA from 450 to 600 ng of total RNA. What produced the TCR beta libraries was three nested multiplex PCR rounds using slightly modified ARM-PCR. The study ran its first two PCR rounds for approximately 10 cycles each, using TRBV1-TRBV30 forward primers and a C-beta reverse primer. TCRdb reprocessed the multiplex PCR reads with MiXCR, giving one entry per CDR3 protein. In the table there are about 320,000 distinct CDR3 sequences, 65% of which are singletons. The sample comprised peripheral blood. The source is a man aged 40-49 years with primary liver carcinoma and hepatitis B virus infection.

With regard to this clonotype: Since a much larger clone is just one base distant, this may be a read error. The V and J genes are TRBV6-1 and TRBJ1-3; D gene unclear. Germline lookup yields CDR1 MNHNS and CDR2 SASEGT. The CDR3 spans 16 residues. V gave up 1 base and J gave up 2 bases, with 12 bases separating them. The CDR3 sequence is CASSEGGSSTGNTIYF. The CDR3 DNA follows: TGTGCCAGCAGTGAAGGAGGTTCAAGTACTGGAAACACCATATATTTT.

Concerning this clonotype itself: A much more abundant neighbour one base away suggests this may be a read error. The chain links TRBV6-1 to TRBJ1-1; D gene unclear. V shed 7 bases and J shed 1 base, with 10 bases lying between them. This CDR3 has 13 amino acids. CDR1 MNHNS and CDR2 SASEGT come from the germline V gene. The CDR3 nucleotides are TGTGCCAGCACCTGTGGATGGAACACTGAAGCTTTCTTT. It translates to CASTCGWNTEAFF.

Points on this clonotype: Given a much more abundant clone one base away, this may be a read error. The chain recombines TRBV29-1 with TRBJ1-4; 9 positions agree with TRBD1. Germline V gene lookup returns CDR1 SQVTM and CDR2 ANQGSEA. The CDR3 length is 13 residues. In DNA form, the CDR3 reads TGCGGCGCCCAGGGACAGGGTAGGGAAAAACTGTTTTTT. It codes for CGAQGQGREKLFF.

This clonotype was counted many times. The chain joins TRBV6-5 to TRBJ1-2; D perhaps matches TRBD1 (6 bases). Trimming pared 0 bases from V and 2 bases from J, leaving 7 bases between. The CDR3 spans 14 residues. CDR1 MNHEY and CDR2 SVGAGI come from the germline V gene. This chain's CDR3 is CASSYSGQNYGYTF. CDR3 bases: TGTGCCAGCAGTTACTCAGGACAGAACTATGGCTACACCTTC.

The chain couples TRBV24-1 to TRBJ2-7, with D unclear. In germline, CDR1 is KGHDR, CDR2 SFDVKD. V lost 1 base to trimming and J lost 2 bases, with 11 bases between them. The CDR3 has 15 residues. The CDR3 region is CATSDFKRIAYEQYF. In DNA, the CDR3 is TGTGCCACCAGTGATTTTAAGAGAATAGCCTACGAGCAGTACTTC.

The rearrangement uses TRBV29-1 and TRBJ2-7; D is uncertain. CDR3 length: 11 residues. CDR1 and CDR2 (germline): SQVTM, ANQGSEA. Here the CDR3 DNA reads TGCATTTTTGGTTCAGGCTACGAGCAGTACTTC. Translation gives CIFGSGYEQYF.

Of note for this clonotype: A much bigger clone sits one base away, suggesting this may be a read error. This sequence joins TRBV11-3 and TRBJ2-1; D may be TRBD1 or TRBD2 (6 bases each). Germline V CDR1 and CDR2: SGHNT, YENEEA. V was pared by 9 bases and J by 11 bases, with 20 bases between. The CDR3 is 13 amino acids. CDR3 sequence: CASSTGRDSKQFF. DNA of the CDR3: TGTGCCAGTTCGACAGGCCGGGACTCCAAGCAGTTCTTC. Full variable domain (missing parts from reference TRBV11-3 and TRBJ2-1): EAGVVQSPRYKIIEKKQPVAFWCNPISGHNTLYWYLQNLGQGPELLIRYENEEAVDDSQLPKDRFSAERLKGVDSTLKIQPAELGDSAVYLCASSTGRDSKQFFGPGTRLTVL.

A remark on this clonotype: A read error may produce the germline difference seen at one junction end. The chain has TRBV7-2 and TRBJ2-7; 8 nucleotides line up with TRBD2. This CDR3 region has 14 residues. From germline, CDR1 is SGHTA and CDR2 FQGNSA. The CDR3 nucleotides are TGTGCCAGCAGCCGCCGGAAGTTTAGCGGGGCAATGGAATGG. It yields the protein CASSRRKFSGAMEW.

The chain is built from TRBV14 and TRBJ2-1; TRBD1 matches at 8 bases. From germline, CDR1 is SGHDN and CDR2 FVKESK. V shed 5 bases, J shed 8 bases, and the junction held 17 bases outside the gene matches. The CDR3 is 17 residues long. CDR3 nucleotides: TGTGCCAGCAGCGACCTCATACGAGACAGGGGCATCGATGAGCAGTTCTTC. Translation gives CASSDLIRDRGIDEQFF.

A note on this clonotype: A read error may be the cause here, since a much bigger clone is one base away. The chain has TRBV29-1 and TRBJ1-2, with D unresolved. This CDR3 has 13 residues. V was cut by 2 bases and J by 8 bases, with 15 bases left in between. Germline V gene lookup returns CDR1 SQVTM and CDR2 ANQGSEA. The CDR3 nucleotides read TGCAGCGTTGAAATAGGGAGTCGGCAGGGCTACACCTTC. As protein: CSVEIGSRQGYTF.

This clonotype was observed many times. CDR3 loop: CSVVESFSYNEQFF. CDR3 nucleotides: TGCAGCGTCGTTGAAAGTTTCTCCTACAATGAGCAGTTCTTC. The V call is TRBV29-1, the J call TRBJ2-1; D unresolved. The CDR3 is made up of 14 amino acids. V shed 6 bases and J shed 0 bases, with 12 bases lying between them. Looked up from germline, CDR1 is SQVTM and CDR2 is ANQGSEA.

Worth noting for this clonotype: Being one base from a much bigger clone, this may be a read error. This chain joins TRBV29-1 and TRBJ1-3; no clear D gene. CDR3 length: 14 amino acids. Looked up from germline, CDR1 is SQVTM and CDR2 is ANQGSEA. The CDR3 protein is CSVVPQRAGNAIYF. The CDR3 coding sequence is TGCAGCGTTGTTCCCCAAAGGGCTGGAAACGCCATATATTTT.

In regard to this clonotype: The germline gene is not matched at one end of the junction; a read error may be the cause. The CDR3 reads CASRLDREAETQYF. In DNA, the CDR3 is TGTGCCAGCAGATTGGACAGGGAGGCAGAGACCCAGTACTTC. V gene TRBV5-4 combines with J gene TRBJ2-5, with 8 bases fitting TRBD1. The CDR3 covers 14 residues. Germline assignment: CDR1 SGHNT and CDR2 YYREEE (reference sequence).

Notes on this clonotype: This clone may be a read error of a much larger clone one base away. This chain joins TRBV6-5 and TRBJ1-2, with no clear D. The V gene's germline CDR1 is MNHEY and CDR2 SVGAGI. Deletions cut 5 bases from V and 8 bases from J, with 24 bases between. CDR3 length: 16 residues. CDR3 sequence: CASSNEGDPAFKGYTF. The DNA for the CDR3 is TGTGCCAGCAGTAACGAAGGAGACCCTGCCTTCAAGGGCTACACCTTC.

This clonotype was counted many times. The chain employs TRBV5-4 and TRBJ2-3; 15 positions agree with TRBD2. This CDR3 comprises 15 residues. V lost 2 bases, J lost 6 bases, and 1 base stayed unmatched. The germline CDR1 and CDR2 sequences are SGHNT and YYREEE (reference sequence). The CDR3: CASSLGLAGGDTQYF. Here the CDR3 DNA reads TGTGCCAGCAGCTTAGGACTAGCGGGAGGGGATACGCAGTATTTT.

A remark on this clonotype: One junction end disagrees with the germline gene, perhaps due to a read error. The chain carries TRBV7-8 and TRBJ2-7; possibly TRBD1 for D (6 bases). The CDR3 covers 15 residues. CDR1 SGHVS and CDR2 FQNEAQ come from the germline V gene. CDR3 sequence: CASSLAQGSYYEPYF. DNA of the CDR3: TGTGCCAGCAGCTTAGCGCAGGGGTCATACTACGAGCCGTACTTC.

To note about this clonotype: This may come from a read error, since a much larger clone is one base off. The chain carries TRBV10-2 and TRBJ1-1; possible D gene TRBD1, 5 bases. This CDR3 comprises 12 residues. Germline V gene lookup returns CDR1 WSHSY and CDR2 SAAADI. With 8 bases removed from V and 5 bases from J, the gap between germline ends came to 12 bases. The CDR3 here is CASGREGTEAFF. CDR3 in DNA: TGCGCCAGCGGGAGGGAGGGGACTGAAGCTTTCTTT.

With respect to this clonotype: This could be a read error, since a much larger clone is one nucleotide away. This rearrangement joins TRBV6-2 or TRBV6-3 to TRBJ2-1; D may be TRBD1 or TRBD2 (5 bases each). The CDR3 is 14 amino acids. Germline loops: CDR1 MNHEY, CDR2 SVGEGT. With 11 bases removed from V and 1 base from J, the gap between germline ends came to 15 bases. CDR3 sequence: CAAVQRGSYNEQFF. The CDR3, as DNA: TGTGCCGCCGTGCAGAGGGGATCCTACAATGAGCAGTTCTTC.

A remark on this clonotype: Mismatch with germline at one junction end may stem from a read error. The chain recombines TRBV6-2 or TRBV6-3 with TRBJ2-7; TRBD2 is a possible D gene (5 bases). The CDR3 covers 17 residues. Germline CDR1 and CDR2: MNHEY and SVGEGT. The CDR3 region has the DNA TGTACCAGCAGTTATAGATTGAGTTCGAGGGTTACCTACGAGCAGTACTTC. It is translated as CTSSYRLSSRVTYEQYF.

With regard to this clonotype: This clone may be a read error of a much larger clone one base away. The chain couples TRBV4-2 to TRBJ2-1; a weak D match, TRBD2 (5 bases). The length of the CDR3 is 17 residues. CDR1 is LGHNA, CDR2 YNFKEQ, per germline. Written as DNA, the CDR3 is TGTGTCAGCAGCCCATTATCGACTACCACCTCCTACAATGAGCAGTTCTTC. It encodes CVSSPLSTTTSYNEQFF.

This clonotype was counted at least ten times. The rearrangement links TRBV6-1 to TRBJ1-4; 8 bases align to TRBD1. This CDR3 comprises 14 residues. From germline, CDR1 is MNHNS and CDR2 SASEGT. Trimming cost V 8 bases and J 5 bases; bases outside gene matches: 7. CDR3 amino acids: CASYTDRVNEKLFF. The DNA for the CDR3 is TGTGCCAGCTATACGGACAGGGTCAATGAAAAACTGTTTTTT.

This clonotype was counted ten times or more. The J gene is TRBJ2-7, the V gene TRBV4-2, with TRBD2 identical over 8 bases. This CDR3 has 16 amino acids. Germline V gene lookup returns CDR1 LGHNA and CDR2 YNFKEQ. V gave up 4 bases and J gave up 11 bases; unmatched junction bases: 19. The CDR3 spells CASSRGGTSEGSVEYF. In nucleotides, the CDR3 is TGTGCCAGCAGCCGAGGAGGGACTAGTGAGGGGAGTGTAGAGTACTTC.

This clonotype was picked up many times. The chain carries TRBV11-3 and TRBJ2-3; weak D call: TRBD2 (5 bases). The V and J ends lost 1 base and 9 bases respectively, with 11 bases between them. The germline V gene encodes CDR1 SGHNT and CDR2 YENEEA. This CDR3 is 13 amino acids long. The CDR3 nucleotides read TGTGCCAGCAGCTTAGCCCGGGGAGCCACGCAGTATTTT. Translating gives CASSLARGATQYF.

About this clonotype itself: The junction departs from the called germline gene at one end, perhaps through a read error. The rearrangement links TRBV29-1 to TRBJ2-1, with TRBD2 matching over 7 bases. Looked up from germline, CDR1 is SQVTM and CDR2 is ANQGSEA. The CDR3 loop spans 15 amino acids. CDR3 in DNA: TGCAGCGTTCCCAGAGGAGCGGGGCCTTCCAATGAGCAGTTCTTT. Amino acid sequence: CSVPRGAGPSNEQFF.

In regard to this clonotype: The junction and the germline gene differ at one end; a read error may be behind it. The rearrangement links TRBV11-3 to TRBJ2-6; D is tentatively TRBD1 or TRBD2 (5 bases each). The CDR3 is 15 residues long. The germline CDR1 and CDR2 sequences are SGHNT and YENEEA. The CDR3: CASRSDSSGTNVLTF. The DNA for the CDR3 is TGTGCCAGCAGGTCAGACAGCTCTGGGACCAACGTCTTGACTTTC.

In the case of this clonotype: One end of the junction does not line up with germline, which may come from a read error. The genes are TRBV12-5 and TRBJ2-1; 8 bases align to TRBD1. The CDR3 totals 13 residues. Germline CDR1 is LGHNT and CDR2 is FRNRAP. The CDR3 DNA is TGTGCTAGTAGTTTGGGTACAGGGGGTGAGCAGTTCTTC. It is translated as CASSLGTGGEQFF.

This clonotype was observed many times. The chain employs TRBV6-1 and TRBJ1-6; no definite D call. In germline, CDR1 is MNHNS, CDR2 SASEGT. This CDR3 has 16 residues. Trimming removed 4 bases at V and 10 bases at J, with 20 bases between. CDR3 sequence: CASSAQDLMRRSPLHF. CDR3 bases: TGTGCCAGCAGTGCCCAGGACCTAATGAGGCGCTCACCCCTCCACTTT.